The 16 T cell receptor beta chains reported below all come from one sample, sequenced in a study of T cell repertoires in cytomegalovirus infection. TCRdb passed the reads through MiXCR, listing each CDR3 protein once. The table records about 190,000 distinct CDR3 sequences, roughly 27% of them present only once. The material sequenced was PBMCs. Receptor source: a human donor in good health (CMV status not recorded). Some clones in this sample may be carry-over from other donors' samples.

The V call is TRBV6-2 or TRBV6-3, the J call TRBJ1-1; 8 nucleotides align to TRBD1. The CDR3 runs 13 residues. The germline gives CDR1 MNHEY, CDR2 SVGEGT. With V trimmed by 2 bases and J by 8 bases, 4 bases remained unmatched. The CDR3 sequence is CASSYPGTGEAFF. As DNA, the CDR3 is TGTGCCAGCAGTTACCCCGGGACAGGAGAAGCTTTCTTT.

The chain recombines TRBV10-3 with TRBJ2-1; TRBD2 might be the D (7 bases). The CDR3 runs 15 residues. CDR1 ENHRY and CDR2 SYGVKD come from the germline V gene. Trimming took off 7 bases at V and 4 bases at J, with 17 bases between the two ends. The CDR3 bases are TGTGCCATCAACAAAGGGGGGGGCGGATACAATGAGCAGTTCTTC. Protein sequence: CAINKGGGGYNEQFF.

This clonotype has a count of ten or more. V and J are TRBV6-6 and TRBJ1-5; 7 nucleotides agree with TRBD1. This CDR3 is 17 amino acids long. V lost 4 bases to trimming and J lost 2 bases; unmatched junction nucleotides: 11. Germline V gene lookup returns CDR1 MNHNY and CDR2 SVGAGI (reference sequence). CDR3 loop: CASSSTPDRVGNQPQHF. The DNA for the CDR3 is TGTGCCAGCAGTTCCACCCCAGACAGGGTTGGCAATCAGCCCCAGCATTTT.

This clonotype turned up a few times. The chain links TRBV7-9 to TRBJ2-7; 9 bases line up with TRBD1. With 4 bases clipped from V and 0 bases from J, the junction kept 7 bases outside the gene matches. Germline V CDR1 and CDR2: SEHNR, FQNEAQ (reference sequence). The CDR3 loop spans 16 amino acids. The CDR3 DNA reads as TGTGCCAGCAGCTCCTCGGACAGGGGAAGCTCCTACGAGCAGTACTTC. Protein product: CASSSSDRGSSYEQYF.

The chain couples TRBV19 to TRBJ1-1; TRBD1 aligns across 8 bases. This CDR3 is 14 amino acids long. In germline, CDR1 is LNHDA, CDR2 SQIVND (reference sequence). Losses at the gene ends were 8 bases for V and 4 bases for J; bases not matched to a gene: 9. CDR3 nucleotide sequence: TGTGCCAGTTGGAGGGGGACAGGTGGCACTGAAGCTTTCTTT. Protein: CASWRGTGGTEAFF.

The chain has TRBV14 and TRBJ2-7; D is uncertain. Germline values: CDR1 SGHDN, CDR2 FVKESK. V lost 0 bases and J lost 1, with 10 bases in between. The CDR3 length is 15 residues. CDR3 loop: CASSQDVGQSYEQYF. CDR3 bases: TGTGCCAGCAGCCAAGACGTAGGCCAGTCCTACGAGCAGTACTTC.

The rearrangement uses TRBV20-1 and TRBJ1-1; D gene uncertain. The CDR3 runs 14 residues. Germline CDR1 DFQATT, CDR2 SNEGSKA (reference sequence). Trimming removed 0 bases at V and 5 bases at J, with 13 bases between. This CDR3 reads CSARDSGSRTEAFF. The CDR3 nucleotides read TGCAGTGCTAGAGATAGCGGGAGTCGAACTGAAGCTTTCTTT.

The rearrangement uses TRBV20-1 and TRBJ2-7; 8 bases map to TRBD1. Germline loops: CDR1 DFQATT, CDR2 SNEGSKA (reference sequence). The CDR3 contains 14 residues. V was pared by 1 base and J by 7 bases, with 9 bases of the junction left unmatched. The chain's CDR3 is CSARVEVQGEEQYF. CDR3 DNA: TGCAGTGCTAGAGTAGAGGTACAGGGGGAAGAGCAGTACTTC.

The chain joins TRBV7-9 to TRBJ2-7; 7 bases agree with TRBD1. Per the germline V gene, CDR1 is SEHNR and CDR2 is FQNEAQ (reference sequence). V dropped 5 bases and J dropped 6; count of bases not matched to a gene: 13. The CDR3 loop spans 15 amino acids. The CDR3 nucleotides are TGTGCCAGCAGCCCGCCGGGACAGCTTGGCGGCGAGCAGTACTTC. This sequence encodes CASSPPGQLGGEQYF.

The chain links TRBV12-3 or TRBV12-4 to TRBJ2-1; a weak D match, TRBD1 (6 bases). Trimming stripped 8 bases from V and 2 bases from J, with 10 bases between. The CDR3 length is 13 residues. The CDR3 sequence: CASQDSTYNEQFF. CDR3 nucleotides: TGTGCCAGCCAGGACAGTACCTACAATGAGCAGTTCTTC.

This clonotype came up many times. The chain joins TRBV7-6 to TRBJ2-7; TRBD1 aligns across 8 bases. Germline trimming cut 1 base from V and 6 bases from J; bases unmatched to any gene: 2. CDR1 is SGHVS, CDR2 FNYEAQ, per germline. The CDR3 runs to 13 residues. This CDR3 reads CASSLVQGVEQYF. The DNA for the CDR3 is TGTGCCAGCAGCTTAGTACAGGGGGTCGAGCAGTACTTC.

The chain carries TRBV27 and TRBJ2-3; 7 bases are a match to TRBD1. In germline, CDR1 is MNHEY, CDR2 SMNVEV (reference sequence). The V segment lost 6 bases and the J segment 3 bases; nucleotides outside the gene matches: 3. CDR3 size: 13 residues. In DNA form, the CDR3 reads TGTGCCAGCAGACAGGGGTGGACAGATACGCAGTATTTT. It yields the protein CASRQGWTDTQYF.

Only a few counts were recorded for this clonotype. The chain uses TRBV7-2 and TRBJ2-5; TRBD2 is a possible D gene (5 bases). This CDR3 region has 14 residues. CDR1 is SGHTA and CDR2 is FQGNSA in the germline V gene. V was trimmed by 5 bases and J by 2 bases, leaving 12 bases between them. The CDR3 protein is CASSLWELQETQYF. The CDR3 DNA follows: TGTGCCAGCAGCCTATGGGAGTTACAAGAGACCCAGTACTTC.

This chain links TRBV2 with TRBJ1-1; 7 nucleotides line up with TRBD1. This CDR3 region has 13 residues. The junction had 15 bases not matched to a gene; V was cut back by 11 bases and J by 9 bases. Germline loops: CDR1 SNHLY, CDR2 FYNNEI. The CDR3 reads CACQGEAGGQAFF. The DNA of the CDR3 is TGTGCCTGTCAGGGGGAGGCGGGCGGCCAAGCTTTCTTT.

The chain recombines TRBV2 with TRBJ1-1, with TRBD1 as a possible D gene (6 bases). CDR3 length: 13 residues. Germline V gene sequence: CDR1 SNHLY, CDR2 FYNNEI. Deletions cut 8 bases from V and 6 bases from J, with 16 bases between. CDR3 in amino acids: CASLQNRAPEAFF. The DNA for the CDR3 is TGTGCCAGCTTGCAAAACAGGGCCCCTGAAGCTTTCTTT.

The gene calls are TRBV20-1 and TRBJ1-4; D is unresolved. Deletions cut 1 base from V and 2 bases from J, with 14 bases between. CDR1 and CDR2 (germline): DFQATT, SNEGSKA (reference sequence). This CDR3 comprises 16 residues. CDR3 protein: CSARVPGRRTNEKLFF. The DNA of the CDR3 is TGCAGTGCTAGAGTCCCCGGTCGGAGGACTAATGAAAAACTGTTTTTT.